A selection of T cell receptor beta chains follows, all from one sample in a study of T-cell reconstitution after alpha-beta-depleted transplantation in children. TCRdb passed the PCR reads through MiXCR, listing each CDR3 protein once. The sample shows roughly 300,000 distinct CDR3 sequences, about 9.3% of them seen only once. This specimen was PBMCs from the stem cell graft donor, taken from the stem cell graft. These receptors all stem from a human donor who donated a stem cell graft to a child with acute lymphoblastic leukemia. The CDR3 runs from the conserved cysteine through the conserved F or W. The D gene is left open where the match is weak. Expanded clones get a size class; other rows say once, few or many, or leave the size out.

>TRBV20-1|TRBJ2-7|TRBD2|few|13
TGCAGTGCCGAAAGGACTAGCGTCAACGAGCAGTACTTC
CSAERTSVNEQYF
>TRBV20-1|TRBJ2-2|.|.|16
TGCAGTGCTAGAGATTATGTAAGGGGAGACACCGGGGAGCTGTTTTTT
CSARDYVRGDTGELFF
>TRBV18|TRBJ2-4|.|few|15
TGTGCCAGCTCACCAAGGGACCGACTCGGCAACATTCAGTACTTC
CASSPRDRLGNIQYF
>TRBV4-2|TRBJ2-1|.|once|16
TGTGCCAGCAGCCGCAGGGGGGGGGCGCAGGACAATGAGCAGTTCTTC
CASSRRGGAQDNEQFF
>TRBV20-1|TRBJ1-1|.|.|17
TGCTGTGCTAGAGTCGCAACTCTCGGGGCCAGTTACACTGAAGCTTTCTTT
CCARVATLGASYTEAFF
>TRBV29-1|TRBJ2-1|.|.|14
TGCAGCGTGGAGACAGGTTGGGGATACAATGAGCAGTTCTTC
CSVETGWGYNEQFF
>TRBV20-1|TRBJ1-5|.|few|18
TGCAGTGCTAGAGATCGCAGTGGTCGGACCTATAGCAATCAGCCCCAGCATTTT
CSARDRSGRTYSNQPQHF
>TRBV4-3|TRBJ2-5|.|many|15
TGCGCCAGCAGCCAAGGACTCGGGTCCCAAGAGACCCAGTACTTC
CASSQGLGSQETQYF
>TRBV12-3/TRBV12-4|TRBJ2-5|TRBD2|.|18
TGTGCCAGCAGTCCCCGACTAGCGGGAGGGCCCTCAGAAGAGACCCAGTACTTC
CASSPRLAGGPSEETQYF
>TRBV20-1|TRBJ1-2|TRBD1|.|13
TGCAGTGCTGGGGACAGGAGGGCCTATGGCTACACCTTC
CSAGDRRAYGYTF
>TRBV7-9|TRBJ2-7|.|many|11
TGTGCCAGCAGCTCCGGACGGGAGCAGTACTTC
CASSSGREQYF
>TRBV7-2|TRBJ2-7|TRBD2|many|14
TGTGCCAGCAGCTTAGCGGCGGGAGCCGTTGAGCAGTACTTC
CASSLAAGAVEQYF
>TRBV5-1|TRBJ2-5|.|many|15
TGCGCCAGCACCTTTGAGGCAGGGCTGCAAGAGACCCAGTACTTC
CASTFEAGLQETQYF
>TRBV29-1|TRBJ2-1|.|few|15
TGCAGCGTTGAAGATGCGGTCAGCTCCTACAATGAGCAGTTCTTC
CSVEDAVSSYNEQFF
>TRBV27|TRBJ2-1|TRBD1|many|15
TGTGCCAGCAGTCGGGACAGGCTAAGAGGCAATGAGCAGTTCTTC
CASSRDRLRGNEQFF
>TRBV30|TRBJ2-7|TRBD1|few|14
TGTGCCTGGAGTGTGGGGACAGGGGGCCACGAGCAGTACTTC
CAWSVGTGGHEQYF
>TRBV3-1|TRBJ2-3|TRBD2|many|16
TGTGCCAGCAGCCAGGGACTAGCGGGAGCCGGGGATACGCAGTATTTT
CASSQGLAGAGDTQYF
>TRBV29-1|TRBJ2-7|TRBD2|few|12
TGCAGCGCAACTAGCGGGAGCTACGAGCAGTACTTC
CSATSGSYEQYF
>TRBV7-2|TRBJ2-5|.|.|15
TGTGCCAGCAGCTTAGCTCTTCAGGGGCAAGAGACCCAGTACTTC
CASSLALQGQETQYF
>TRBV24-1|TRBJ2-7|TRBD1|.|12
TGTGCCACCAGTGAAAACAGGGGAGAGCAGTACTTC
CATSENRGEQYF
>TRBV4-3|TRBJ2-3|TRBD2|.|16
TGCGCCAGCAGCCTAGGAGCGGGAGGGCCGGAAGATACGCAGTATTTT
CASSLGAGGPEDTQYF
>TRBV5-8|TRBJ2-7|TRBD2|few|15
TGTGCCAGCTCTCCTTCCGGGACTAGCGACTCAGGGGAGTACTTC
CASSPSGTSDSGEYF
>TRBV7-6|TRBJ1-5|.|.|14
TGTGCCAGCAGCTTAGGGCCGGAGCGGGGGCCCCAGCATTTT
CASSLGPERGPQHF
>TRBV12-3/TRBV12-4|TRBJ1-3|.|few|15
TGTGCCAGCAGTTTTGTCGGTCAGGGCCGATACACCATATATTTT
CASSFVGQGRYTIYF
>TRBV20-1|TRBJ1-6|.|few|11
TGCAGTGCTACCCCCCTTGAGGCCCTCCACTTT
CSATPLEALHF
>TRBV19|TRBJ2-1|TRBD2|.|16
TGTGCCAGTAGGGGGACTAGCGGGTACTCCTACAATGAGCAGTTCTTC
CASRGTSGYSYNEQFF
>TRBV5-1|TRBJ2-1|.|.|14
TGCGCCAGCAGCTTGGCCGGAGGGCCTAATGAGCAGTTCTTC
CASSLAGGPNEQFF
>TRBV19|TRBJ1-1|TRBD1|.|16
TGTGCCAGTAGTGCCCGACAGGGTCGCATGAACACTGAAGCTTTCTTT
CASSARQGRMNTEAFF
>TRBV3-1|TRBJ1-1|.|many|15
TGTGCCAGCAGCCAAGTTCCAGGTTCGAACACTGAAGCTTTCTTT
CASSQVPGSNTEAFF
>TRBV19|TRBJ2-1|.|.|15
TGTGCCAGTAGTATAGGGGAGACCTCCTACAATGAGCAGTTCTTC
CASSIGETSYNEQFF
>TRBV6-5|TRBJ1-5|.|few|15
TGTGCCAGCAGTCGCCCTCAGGGGCTGGATCAGCCCCAGCATTTT
CASSRPQGLDQPQHF
>TRBV5-1|TRBJ2-5|.|many|14
TGCGCCAGCAGCTTGGGAGACAGGCAAGAGACCCAGTACTTC
CASSLGDRQETQYF
>TRBV29-1|TRBJ2-7|.|.|11
TGCAGCGTTAAAGGTATGAACGAGCAGTACTTC
CSVKGMNEQYF
>TRBV4-1|TRBJ2-2|.|few|14
TGCGCCAGCAGTCCTGAGACAGGCACCGGGGAGCTGTTTTTT
CASSPETGTGELFF
>TRBV7-8|TRBJ2-5|.|few|18
TGTGCCAGCAGCCACTTCACGGGAGTTGGTGTGGGGGGAGAGACCCAGTACTTC
CASSHFTGVGVGGETQYF
>TRBV20-1|TRBJ2-7|TRBD2|many|14
TGCAGTGCCCTCAGGGGCCTAGCGGGAGACGAGCAGTACTTC
CSALRGLAGDEQYF
>TRBV3-1|TRBJ2-7|TRBD2|.|19
TGTGCCAGCAGCCAGGAAAACCGTTATAGCGGGTCCGGCTCCTACGAGCAGTACTTC
CASSQENRYSGSGSYEQYF
>TRBV5-1|TRBJ2-3|.|many|15
TGCGCCAGCAGCTTGGATGGAGGGAGCGCAGATACGCAGTATTTT
CASSLDGGSADTQYF
>TRBV7-9|TRBJ1-4|TRBD1|few|12
TGTGCCAGCAGCGACACAGGGGGAAAACTGTTTTTT
CASSDTGGKLFF
>TRBV7-2|TRBJ2-7|TRBD1|few|16
TGTGCCAGCAGCTTAGGTCTTGGACAGGGCCCTCGGGAGCAGTACTTC
CASSLGLGQGPREQYF
>TRBV4-1|TRBJ2-1|.|many|13
TGCGCCAGCAGCCACGGACAGCACAATGAGCAGTTCTTC
CASSHGQHNEQFF
>TRBV30|TRBJ1-6|.|few|13
TGTGCCTGGAGTGTAAACGAAGGATCACCCCTCCACTTT
CAWSVNEGSPLHF
>TRBV5-1|TRBJ1-2|.|.|16
TGCGCCAGCAGCTTGGCCACACAGCGATCTAACTATGGCTACACCTTC
CASSLATQRSNYGYTF
>TRBV5-1|TRBJ2-6|.|.|15
TGCGCCAGCAGCTTAATGGGAACTGGGGCCAACGTCCTGACTTTC
CASSLMGTGANVLTF
>TRBV4-1|TRBJ2-1|TRBD2|.|15
TGCGCCAGCACCAGGACTAGCGGTGAGGACAATGAGCAGTTCTTC
CASTRTSGEDNEQFF
>TRBV29-1|TRBJ2-7|TRBD1|few|15
TGCAGCGTTGAAAGAGAGGACAGGGGGCTCCACGAGCAGTACTTC
CSVEREDRGLHEQYF
>TRBV28|TRBJ1-2|TRBD1|many|15
TGTGCCAGCAGTTTACCCCCGGGACAGAGTTATGGCTACACCTTC
CASSLPPGQSYGYTF
>TRBV5-6|TRBJ2-7|TRBD2|.|16
TGTGCCAGCAGCTTGGTTGGCGGGAGCCTAACCTACGAGCAGTACTTC
CASSLVGGSLTYEQYF
>TRBV25-1|TRBJ1-2|.|few|14
TGTGCCAGCAGTGGACAAGGTCTCGGCTATGGCTACACCTTC
CASSGQGLGYGYTF
>TRBV29-1|TRBJ2-7|TRBD1|few|15
TGCAGCGTTGAGTCGACAGGGGGCAATACGGACGAGCAGTACTTC
CSVESTGGNTDEQYF
>TRBV6-5|TRBJ2-1|.|few|15
TGTGCCAGCAGTTACGATGAGCCGGCCTACAATGAGCAGTTCTTC
CASSYDEPAYNEQFF
>TRBV27|TRBJ2-2|.|few|14
TGTGCCAGCAGCAATCACCCATCTAGCGGGGAGCTGTTTTTT
CASSNHPSSGELFF
>TRBV6-1|TRBJ1-6|.|.|16
TGTGCCAGCAGTCGACTGGGGAGCTCCTATAATTCACCCCTCCACTTT
CASSRLGSSYNSPLHF
>TRBV20-1|TRBJ2-7|TRBD2|.|16
TGCAGTGCTAGTGGCACTAGCGGGAGTAATCCCTACGAGCAGTACTTC
CSASGTSGSNPYEQYF
>TRBV20-1|TRBJ1-1|.|few|16
TGCAGTGCTAGATTTGGGTCCCCCACAATGAACACTGAAGCTTTCTTT
CSARFGSPTMNTEAFF
>TRBV4-1|TRBJ2-3|.|few|15
TGCGCCAGCAGCCAAGGGGGGCGGGGTACAGATACGCAGTATTTT
CASSQGGRGTDTQYF
>TRBV7-9|TRBJ1-1|TRBD1|few|13
TGTGCCAGCAACCACAGGGGCGGGACTGAAGCTTTCTTT
CASNHRGGTEAFF